This TCR beta chain was sequenced during a study of T-cell memory formation after mild COVID-19. At the level of the study: Clusters were largely donor specific. Broader study findings: Contracting CD4+ clones sat mainly in CM and EM; CD8+ in EMRA.

Concerning this clonotype itself: Its target is unknown.

CDR1 ENHRY and CDR2 SYGVKD come from the germline V gene. Trimming cost V 4 bases and J 5 bases, with 8 bases left between them. This CDR3 region has 12 residues. 5'RACE with constant-segment primers built TCRalpha and TCRbeta cDNA libraries with UMIs. TCRdb re-called the 5' RACE reads with MiXCR, one entry per CDR3 protein. Found here are roughly 370,000 distinct CDR3 sequences, about 17% of them singletons; the top ten hold 20% to 25%. Sequencing used PBMCs or a T cell subset sorted from them (not recorded which). The chain carries TRBV10-3 and TRBJ2-5; D is unclear. This receptor was identified in a man younger than 30 who had mild COVID-19 (a few samples of this study predate the infection). Cell type and time point are not known. CDR3 DNA sequence: TGTGCCATCAGTGGTGGGCACGAGACCCAGTACTTC. Protein sequence: CAISGGHETQYF.